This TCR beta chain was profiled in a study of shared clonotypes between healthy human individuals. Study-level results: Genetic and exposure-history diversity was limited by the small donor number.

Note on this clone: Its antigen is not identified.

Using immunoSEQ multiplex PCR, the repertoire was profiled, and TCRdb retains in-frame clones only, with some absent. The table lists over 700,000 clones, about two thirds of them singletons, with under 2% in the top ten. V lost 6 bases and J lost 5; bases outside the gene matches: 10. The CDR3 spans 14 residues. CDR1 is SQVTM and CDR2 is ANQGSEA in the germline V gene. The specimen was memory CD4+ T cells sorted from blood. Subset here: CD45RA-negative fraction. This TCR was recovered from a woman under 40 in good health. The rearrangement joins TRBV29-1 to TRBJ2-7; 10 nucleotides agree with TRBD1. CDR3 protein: CSVGGGQGLNEQYF. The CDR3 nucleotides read TGCAGCGTCGGTGGGGGACAGGGGCTGAACGAGCAGTACTTC.